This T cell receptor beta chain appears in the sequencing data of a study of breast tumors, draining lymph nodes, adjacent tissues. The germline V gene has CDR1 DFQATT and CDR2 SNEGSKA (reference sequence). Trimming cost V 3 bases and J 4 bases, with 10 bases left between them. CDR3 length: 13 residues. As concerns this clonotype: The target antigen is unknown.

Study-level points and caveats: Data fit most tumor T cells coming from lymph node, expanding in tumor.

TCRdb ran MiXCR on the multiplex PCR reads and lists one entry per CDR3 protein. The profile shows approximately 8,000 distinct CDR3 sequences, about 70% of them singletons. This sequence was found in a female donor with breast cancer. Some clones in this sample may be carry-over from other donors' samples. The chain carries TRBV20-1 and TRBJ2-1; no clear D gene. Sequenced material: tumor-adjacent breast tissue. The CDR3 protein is CSARSLGYNEQFF. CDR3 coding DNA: TGCAGTGCTAGGAGTTTAGGGTACAATGAGCAGTTCTTC.